A single sample gave rise to the 14 T cell receptor beta chains below, sequenced in a study of CD8 T cells in ankylosing spondylitis. TCRdb re-called the 5' RACE reads through MiXCR, storing one row per CDR3 protein. The sample consists of 250,000 or so distinct CDR3 sequences, 18% of them appearing once. Sequencing used blood, either unsorted or a sorted T cell fraction (not recorded which). The origin of the receptors is a male donor with ankylosing spondylitis or in good health (not recorded which).

In its sample, this clonotype was seen a few times. V is TRBV6-1 and J is TRBJ2-5, with no clear D. The CDR3 consists of 14 residues. Germline CDR1 and CDR2: MNHNS and SASEGT. The V end lost 6 bases, the J end lost 0 bases, and 11 bases lay between the germline ends. Written as DNA, the CDR3 is TGTGCCAGCAGATCCGGACGACACCAAGAGACCCAGTACTTC. Its translation is CASRSGRHQETQYF.

V and J are TRBV29-1 and TRBJ2-7, with a tentative D call TRBD1 (5 bases). V lost 0 bases to trimming and J lost 2 bases, with 14 bases between them. The germline gives CDR1 SQVTM, CDR2 ANQGSEA. The CDR3 spans 15 residues. The CDR3 DNA sequence: TGCAGCGTTGAAGATGTGCAGGGCCAAGCCTACGAGCAGTACTTC. Translated, it gives CSVEDVQGQAYEQYF.

In this sample, this clonotype turned up many times. J is TRBJ2-1 and V is TRBV5-1, with 8 bases lining up with TRBD1. Germline assignment: CDR1 SGHRS and CDR2 YFSETQ. This CDR3 spans 15 amino acids. V shed 3 bases, J shed 3 bases, and the junction held 5 bases outside the gene matches. CDR3 amino acids: CASSSGTGSYNEQFF. DNA for the CDR3: TGCGCCAGCAGCTCTGGGACAGGAAGCTACAATGAGCAGTTCTTC.

The rearrangement uses TRBV12-3 or TRBV12-4 and TRBJ2-3, with 7 bases matching TRBD2. J was trimmed by 1 base and V by 6 bases; bases with no gene match: 16. The CDR3 totals 18 residues. For the CDR3, the DNA is TGTGCCAGCAGCAGCAGCGGGACGAGTTTTGGGGGCACAGATACGCAGTATTTT. Translated, it gives CASSSSGTSFGGTDTQYF.

This clonotype has only a few counts. CDR3 protein: CSARKLGEGGSYNEQFF. CDR3 nucleotide sequence: TGCAGTGCTAGAAAACTCGGGGAGGGAGGATCCTACAATGAGCAGTTCTTC. The V call is TRBV20-1, the J call TRBJ2-1, with 7 bases lining up with TRBD2. This CDR3 has 17 amino acids. Germline V gene sequence: CDR1 DFQATT, CDR2 SNEGSKA (reference sequence). V gave up 2 bases and J gave up 1 base; unmatched junction bases: 11.

The chain has TRBV6-1 and TRBJ2-3; D unresolved. The CDR3 is made up of 13 amino acids. The germline V gene encodes CDR1 MNHNS and CDR2 SASEGT. V was clipped by 6 bases and J by 5 bases, with 12 bases between them. The CDR3 loop reads CASSPNNKDTQYF. In DNA form, the CDR3 reads TGTGCCAGCAGCCCTAACAACAAAGATACGCAGTATTTT.

This clonotype was seen ten or more times. The V call is TRBV13, the J call TRBJ2-1; 10 bases are shared with TRBD2. This CDR3 spans 15 amino acids. Unmatched junction bases numbered 6, after V lost 3 bases and J lost 7 bases. Germline values: CDR1 PRHDT, CDR2 FYEKMQ (reference sequence). In DNA, the CDR3 is TGTGCCAGCAGCTTCGGAGCGGGAGGGGAGAATGAGCAGTTCTTC. This translates into CASSFGAGGENEQFF.

The rearrangement uses TRBV6-5 and TRBJ2-3; D remains unclear. The CDR3 is 12 residues long. The germline V gene encodes CDR1 MNHEY and CDR2 SVGAGI. Trimming removed 9 bases from V and 4 bases from J, with 11 bases in between. The CDR3, as DNA: TGTGCCAGTAGAGAGGAGCCAGATACGCAGTATTTT. It specifies CASREEPDTQYF.

The chain carries TRBV5-1 and TRBJ2-7; D is undetermined. The CDR3 length is 15 residues. V lost 0 bases and J lost 0, with 10 bases in between. Germline V CDR1 and CDR2: SGHRS, YFSETQ. CDR3 coding DNA: TGCGCCAGCAGCTTGGGGGCGGAAGTCTCCTACGAGCAGTACTTC. Protein product: CASSLGAEVSYEQYF.

The chain has TRBV12-3 or TRBV12-4 and TRBJ2-5; 14 bases align to TRBD2. V was clipped by 3 bases and J by 2 bases; unmatched bases: 14. CDR3 size: 20 residues. The CDR3 protein is CASSFVGTRLAGGLQETQYF. As DNA, the CDR3 is TGTGCCAGCAGTTTTGTCGGGACGAGACTAGCGGGAGGGCTTCAAGAGACCCAGTACTTC.

The chain employs TRBV7-2 and TRBJ2-7; TRBD2 might be the D (6 bases). Germline values: CDR1 SGHTA, CDR2 FQGNSA. The CDR3 contains 15 residues. Trimming removed 4 bases at V and 6 bases at J, with 19 bases between. In DNA, the CDR3 is TGTGCCAGCAGCTCCGATGGGGGGTTGGGGGTCGAGCAGTACTTC. This codes for CASSSDGGLGVEQYF.

V is TRBV7-9 and J is TRBJ2-1; 9 bases fit TRBD1. Germline CDR1 reads SEHNR; CDR2 reads FQNEAQ (reference sequence). Trimming removed 1 base from V and 7 bases from J; junction bases left unmatched: 5. The CDR3 extends over 15 amino acids. The CDR3 protein is CASSLVQGANNEQFF. CDR3 coding DNA: TGTGCCAGCAGCTTAGTACAGGGGGCGAATAATGAGCAGTTCTTC.

This clonotype was seen at least ten times. The rearrangement joins TRBV29-1 to TRBJ2-3, with D perhaps being TRBD1 or TRBD2 (6 bases each). V gave up 4 bases and J gave up 3 bases, with 11 bases separating them. This CDR3 region has 13 residues. The V gene's germline CDR1 is SQVTM and CDR2 ANQGSEA. Here the CDR3 DNA reads TGCAGCGTTGCGAGGGGGAGGACAGATACGCAGTATTTT. It codes for CSVARGRTDTQYF.

Only a few counts were recorded for this clonotype. V gene TRBV7-9 combines with J gene TRBJ2-7; D tentatively reads TRBD1 or TRBD2 (5 bases each). CDR3 length: 16 residues. The germline gives CDR1 SEHNR, CDR2 FQNEAQ (reference sequence). V lost 1 base, J lost 2 bases, and 15 bases lay in between. As DNA, the CDR3 is TGTGCCAGCAGCTTAGACCGAGAGGGGTCACCCTACGAGCAGTACTTC. It is translated as CASSLDREGSPYEQYF.